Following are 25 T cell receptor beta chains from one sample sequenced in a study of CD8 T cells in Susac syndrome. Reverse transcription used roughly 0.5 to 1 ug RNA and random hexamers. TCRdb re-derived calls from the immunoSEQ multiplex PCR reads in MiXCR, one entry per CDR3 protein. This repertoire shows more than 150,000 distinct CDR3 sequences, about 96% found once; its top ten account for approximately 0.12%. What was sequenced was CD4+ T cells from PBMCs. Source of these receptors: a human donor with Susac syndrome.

CDR3 amino acids: CSVVWTGHEQYF. The CDR3 DNA follows: TGCAGCGTTGTATGGACAGGCCACGAGCAGTACTTC. This sequence joins TRBV29-1 and TRBJ2-7; TRBD1 agrees at 7 bases. Germline lookup yields CDR1 SQVTM and CDR2 ANQGSEA. This CDR3 has 12 amino acids. V shed 4 bases and J 5 bases; nucleotides not matched to a gene: 5.

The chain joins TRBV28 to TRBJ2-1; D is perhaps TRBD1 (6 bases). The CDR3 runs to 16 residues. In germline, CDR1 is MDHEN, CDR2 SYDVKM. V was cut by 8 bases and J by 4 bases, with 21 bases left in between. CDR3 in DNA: TGTGCCAGCCTTTCCAGGGGCCGTTGGGGATACAATGAGCAGTTCTTC. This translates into CASLSRGRWGYNEQFF.

The CDR3: CSAEGGAVNGYTF. DNA of the CDR3: TGCAGCGCCGAAGGGGGGGCGGTAAATGGCTACACCTTC. The chain links TRBV29-1 to TRBJ1-2; tentative D call: TRBD1 (6 bases). The germline CDR1 and CDR2 sequences are SQVTM and ANQGSEA. The CDR3 runs 13 residues. Trimming stripped 7 bases from V and 6 bases from J, with 18 bases between. Looking up the rest from reference TRBV29-1 and TRBJ1-2 gives the full variable domain: SAVISQKPSRDICQRGTSLTIQCQVDSQVTMMFWYRQQPGQSLTLIATANQGSEATYESGFVIDKFPISRPNLTFSTLTVSNMSPEDSSIYLCSAEGGAVNGYTFGSGTRLTVV.

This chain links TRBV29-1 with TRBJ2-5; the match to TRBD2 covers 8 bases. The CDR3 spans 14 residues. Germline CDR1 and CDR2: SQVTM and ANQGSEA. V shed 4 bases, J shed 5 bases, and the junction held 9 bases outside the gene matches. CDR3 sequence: CSVVPGGPRETQYF. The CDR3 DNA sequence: TGCAGCGTTGTTCCGGGGGGGCCGCGGGAGACCCAGTACTTC.

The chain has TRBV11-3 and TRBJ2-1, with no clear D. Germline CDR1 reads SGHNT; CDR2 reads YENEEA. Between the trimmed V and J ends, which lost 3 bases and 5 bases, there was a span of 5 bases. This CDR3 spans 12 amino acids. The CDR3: CASSFGDNEQFF. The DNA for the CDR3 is TGTGCCAGCAGCTTCGGAGACAATGAGCAGTTCTTC. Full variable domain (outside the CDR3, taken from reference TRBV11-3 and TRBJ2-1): EAGVVQSPRYKIIEKKQPVAFWCNPISGHNTLYWYLQNLGQGPELLIRYENEEAVDDSQLPKDRFSAERLKGVDSTLKIQPAELGDSAVYLCASSFGDNEQFFGPGTRLTVL.

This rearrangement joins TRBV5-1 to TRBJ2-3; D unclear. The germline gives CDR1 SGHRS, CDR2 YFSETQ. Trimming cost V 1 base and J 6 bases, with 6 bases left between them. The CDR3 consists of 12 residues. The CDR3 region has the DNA TGCGCCAGCAGCTTGTTTGCCGATACGCAGTATTTT. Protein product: CASSLFADTQYF.

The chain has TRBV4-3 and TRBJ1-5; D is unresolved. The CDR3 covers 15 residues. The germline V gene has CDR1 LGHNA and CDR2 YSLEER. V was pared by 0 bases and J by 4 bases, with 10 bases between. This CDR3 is CASSQDVASNQPQHF. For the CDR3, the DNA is TGCGCCAGCAGCCAAGACGTGGCAAGTAATCAGCCCCAGCATTTT.

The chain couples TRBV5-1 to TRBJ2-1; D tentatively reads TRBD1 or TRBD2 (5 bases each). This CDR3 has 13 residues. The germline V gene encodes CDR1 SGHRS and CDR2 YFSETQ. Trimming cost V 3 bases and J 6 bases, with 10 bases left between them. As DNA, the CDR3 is TGCGCCAGCAGCTCCCCGGGGCCCAATGAGCAGTTCTTC. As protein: CASSSPGPNEQFF.

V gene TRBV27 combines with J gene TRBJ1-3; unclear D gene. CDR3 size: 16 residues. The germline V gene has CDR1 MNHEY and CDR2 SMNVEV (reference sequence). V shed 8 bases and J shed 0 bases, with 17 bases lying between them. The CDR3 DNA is TGTGCCAGCCGTTGGGCAGGCGAAACCTCTGGAAACACCATATATTTT. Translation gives CASRWAGETSGNTIYF.

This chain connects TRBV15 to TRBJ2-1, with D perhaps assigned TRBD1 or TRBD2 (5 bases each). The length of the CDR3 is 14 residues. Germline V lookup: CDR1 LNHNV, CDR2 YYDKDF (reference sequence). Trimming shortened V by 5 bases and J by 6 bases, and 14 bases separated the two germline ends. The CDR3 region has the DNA TGTGCCACCAGCCAGGTGAGGGGACCCAATGAGCAGTTCTTC. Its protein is CATSQVRGPNEQFF.

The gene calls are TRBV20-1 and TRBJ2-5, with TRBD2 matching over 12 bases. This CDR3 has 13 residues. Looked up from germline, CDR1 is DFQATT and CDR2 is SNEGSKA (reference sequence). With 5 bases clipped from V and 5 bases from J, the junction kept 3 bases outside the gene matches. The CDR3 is CSARTSGVETQYF. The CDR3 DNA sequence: TGCAGTGCTCGGACTAGCGGGGTGGAGACCCAGTACTTC.

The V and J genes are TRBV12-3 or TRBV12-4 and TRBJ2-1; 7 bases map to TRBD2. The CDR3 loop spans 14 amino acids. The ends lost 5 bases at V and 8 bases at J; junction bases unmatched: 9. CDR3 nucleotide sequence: TGTGCCAGCAGTCTCGGCGGGGGTACCTATGAGCAGTTCTTC. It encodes CASSLGGGTYEQFF.

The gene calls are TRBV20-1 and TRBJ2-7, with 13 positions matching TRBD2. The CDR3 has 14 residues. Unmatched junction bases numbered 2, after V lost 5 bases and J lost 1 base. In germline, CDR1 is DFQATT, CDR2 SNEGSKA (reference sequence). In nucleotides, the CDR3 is TGCAGTGCTGAGACTAGCGGGAGGTCCTACGAGCAGTACTTC. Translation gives CSAETSGRSYEQYF.

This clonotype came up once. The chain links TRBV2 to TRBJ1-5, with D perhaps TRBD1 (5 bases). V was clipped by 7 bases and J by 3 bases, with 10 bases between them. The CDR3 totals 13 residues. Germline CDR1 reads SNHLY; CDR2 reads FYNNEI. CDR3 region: CASNQQANQPQHF. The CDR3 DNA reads TGTGCCAGCAACCAACAGGCCAATCAGCCCCAGCATTTT.

The CDR3 spells CASTTEKGRETQYF. The CDR3 DNA follows: TGTGCCAGCACCACAGAGAAGGGTAGGGAGACCCAGTACTTC. The chain joins TRBV11-2 to TRBJ2-5, with no clear D. V was trimmed by 7 bases and J by 5 bases, leaving 17 bases between them. The germline gives CDR1 SGHAT, CDR2 FQNNGV. The CDR3 loop spans 14 amino acids.

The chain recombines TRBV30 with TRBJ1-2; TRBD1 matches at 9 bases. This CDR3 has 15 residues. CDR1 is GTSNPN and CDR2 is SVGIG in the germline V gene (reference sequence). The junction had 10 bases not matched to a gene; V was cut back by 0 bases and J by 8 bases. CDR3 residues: CAWSVGTGMRSGYTF. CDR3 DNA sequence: TGTGCCTGGAGTGTAGGGACAGGGATGAGGAGCGGCTACACCTTC.

The CDR3 loop is CASSQLAGMNTEAFF. Here the CDR3 DNA reads TGCGCCAGCAGCCAATTGGCAGGGATGAACACTGAAGCTTTCTTT. The chain recombines TRBV4-3 with TRBJ1-1; tentative D call: TRBD1 (5 bases). CDR1 is LGHNA and CDR2 is YSLEER in the germline V gene. V gave up 2 bases and J gave up 0 bases, with 10 bases separating them. The length of the CDR3 is 15 residues.

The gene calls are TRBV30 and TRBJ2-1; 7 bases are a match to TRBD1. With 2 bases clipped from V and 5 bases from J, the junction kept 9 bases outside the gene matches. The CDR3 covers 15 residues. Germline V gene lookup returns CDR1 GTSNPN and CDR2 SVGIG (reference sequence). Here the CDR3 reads CAWSSTSTGNNEQFF. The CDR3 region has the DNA TGTGCCTGGAGTTCCACCTCGACAGGGAACAATGAGCAGTTCTTC.

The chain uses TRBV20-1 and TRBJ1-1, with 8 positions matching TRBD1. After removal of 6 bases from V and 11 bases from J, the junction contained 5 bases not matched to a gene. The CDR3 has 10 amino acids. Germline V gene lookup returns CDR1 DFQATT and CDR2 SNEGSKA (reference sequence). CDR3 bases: TGCAGTGCGACAGGGGTCAGGGCTTTCTTT. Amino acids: CSATGVRAFF.

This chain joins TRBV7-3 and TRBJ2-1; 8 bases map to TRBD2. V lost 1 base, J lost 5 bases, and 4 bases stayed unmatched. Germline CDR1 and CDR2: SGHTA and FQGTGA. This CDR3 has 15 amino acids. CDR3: CASSLRVSGDNEQFF. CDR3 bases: TGTGCCAGCAGCTTAAGGGTTAGCGGGGACAATGAGCAGTTCTTC.

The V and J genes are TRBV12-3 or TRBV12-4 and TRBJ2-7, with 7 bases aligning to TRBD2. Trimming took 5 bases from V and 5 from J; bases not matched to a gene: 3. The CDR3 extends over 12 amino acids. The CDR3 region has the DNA TGTGCCAGCAGTGTCGCGGGGGACGAGCAGTACTTC. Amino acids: CASSVAGDEQYF.

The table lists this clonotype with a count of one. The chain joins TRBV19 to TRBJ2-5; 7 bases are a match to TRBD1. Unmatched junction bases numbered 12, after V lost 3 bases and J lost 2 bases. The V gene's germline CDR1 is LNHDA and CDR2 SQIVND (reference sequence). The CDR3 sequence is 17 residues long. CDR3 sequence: CASSIRDSADPQETQYF. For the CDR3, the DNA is TGTGCCAGTAGTATCCGGGACAGCGCCGATCCTCAAGAGACCCAGTACTTC.

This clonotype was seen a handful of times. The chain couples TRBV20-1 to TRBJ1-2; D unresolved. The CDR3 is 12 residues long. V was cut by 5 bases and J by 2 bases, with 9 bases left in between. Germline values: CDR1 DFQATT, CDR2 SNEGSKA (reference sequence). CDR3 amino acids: CSASGRNYGYTF. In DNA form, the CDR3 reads TGCAGTGCTTCCGGTCGGAACTATGGCTACACCTTC.

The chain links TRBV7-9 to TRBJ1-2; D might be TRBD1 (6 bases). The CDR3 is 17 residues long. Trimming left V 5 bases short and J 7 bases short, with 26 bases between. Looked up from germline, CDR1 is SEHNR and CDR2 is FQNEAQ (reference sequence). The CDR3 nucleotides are TGTGCCAGCAGCCCCTCTTCGGTGGCAGGGGCTGCCGCTGGCTACACCTTC. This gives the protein CASSPSSVAGAAAGYTF.

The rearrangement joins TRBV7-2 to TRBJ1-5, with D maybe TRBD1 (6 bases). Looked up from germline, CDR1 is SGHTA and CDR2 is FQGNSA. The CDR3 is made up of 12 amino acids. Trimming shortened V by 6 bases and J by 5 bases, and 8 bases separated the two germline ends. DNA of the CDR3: TGTGCCAGCAGTCAGGGGTATCAGCCCCAGCATTTT. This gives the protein CASSQGYQPQHF.